The 27 T cell receptor beta chains listed next were all sequenced from one sample in a study of blood T cell repertoires in COVID-19. TCRdb's copy holds only in-frame clones and misses some; the assay was immunoSEQ multiplex PCR. The sample holds some 200,000 clones; about four fifths are singletons and the top ten take about 1.3%. The sample comprised PBMCs or T cells enriched from blood (not recorded which). All receptors derive from a woman aged 40 to 55 with acute COVID-19.

This clone came up many times. CDR3 protein: CASSEVGQGSVPYTF. CDR3 DNA sequence: TGTGCCAGCAGTGAAGTGGGACAGGGTAGTGTTCCCTACACCTTC. This chain joins TRBV25-1 and TRBJ1-2, with 9 bases matching TRBD1. Germline V lookup: CDR1 MGHDK, CDR2 SYGVNS. With V trimmed by 2 bases and J by 10 bases, 11 bases remained unmatched. This CDR3 spans 15 amino acids.

The chain links TRBV29-1 to TRBJ1-1; the D gene is possibly TRBD1 (6 bases). V dropped 7 bases and J dropped 5 bases, with 11 bases sitting between them. Looked up from germline, CDR1 is SQVTM and CDR2 is ANQGSEA. CDR3 length: 11 residues. The CDR3 region is CSAEQGTEAFF. CDR3 sequence (DNA): TGCAGCGCCGAACAGGGAACTGAAGCTTTCTTT.

V is TRBV29-1 and J is TRBJ1-1; no clear D. Germline V lookup: CDR1 SQVTM, CDR2 ANQGSEA. The CDR3 is made up of 13 amino acids. V dropped 4 bases and J dropped 1 base, with 10 bases sitting between them. The CDR3: CSVGATANTEAFF. DNA of the CDR3: TGCAGCGTTGGAGCGACGGCGAACACTGAAGCTTTCTTT.

The chain combines TRBV27 with TRBJ2-1, with 12 bases matching TRBD2. This CDR3 region has 17 residues. J was trimmed by 4 bases and V by 4 bases; bases with no gene match: 8. Germline V CDR1 and CDR2: MNHEY, SMNVEV (reference sequence). CDR3 nucleotide sequence: TGTGCCAGCAGTTCTCCGACTAGCGGGAGTAGTTACAATGAGCAGTTCTTC. Protein product: CASSSPTSGSSYNEQFF.

This sequence joins TRBV4-1 and TRBJ1-2; 9 bases line up with TRBD1. V lost 4 bases to trimming and J lost 6 bases; unmatched junction nucleotides: 6. Germline V gene data show CDR1 as MGHRA and CDR2 as YSYEKL. The CDR3 is made up of 14 amino acids. As DNA, the CDR3 is TGCGCCAGCAGCCTAGGGACAGGGAATGATGGCTACACCTTC. This encodes CASSLGTGNDGYTF.

The V and J genes are TRBV7-8 and TRBJ1-2, with D maybe TRBD1 (5 bases). Trimming shortened V by 5 bases and J by 6 bases, and 13 bases separated the two germline ends. In germline, CDR1 is SGHVS, CDR2 FQNEAQ. The CDR3 contains 13 residues. The CDR3 protein is CASSPPAGNGYTF. The CDR3 DNA reads as TGTGCCAGCAGCCCACCCGCAGGGAATGGCTACACCTTC. The whole variable domain, remainder taken from reference TRBV7-8 and TRBJ1-2, is GAGVSQSPRYKVAKRGQDVALRCDPISGHVSLFWYQQALGQGPEFLTYFQNEAQLDKSGLPSDRFFAERPEGSVSTLKIQRTQQEDSAVYLCASSPPAGNGYTFGSGTRLTVV.

This chain joins TRBV25-1 and TRBJ2-1; 8 nucleotides agree with TRBD2. The CDR3 runs 16 residues. V trimming: 3 bases; J trimming: 5 bases; junction bases outside the gene matches: 9. Germline V CDR1 and CDR2: MGHDK, SYGVNS. This CDR3 reads CASSDSSRGGDNEQFF. The CDR3 region has the DNA TGTGCCAGCAGTGACAGCTCCCGGGGGGGCGACAATGAGCAGTTCTTC.

The chain uses TRBV19 and TRBJ2-7; tentative D call: TRBD1 (6 bases). V lost 5 bases, J lost 0 bases, and 11 bases lay in between. CDR1 is LNHDA and CDR2 is SQIVND in the germline V gene (reference sequence). The CDR3 runs to 14 residues. The chain's CDR3 is CASSSQDSSYEQYF. CDR3 in DNA: TGTGCCAGTAGTTCCCAGGACAGCTCCTACGAGCAGTACTTC.

J is TRBJ1-1 and V is TRBV24-1; weak D call: TRBD1 (5 bases). Germline assignment: CDR1 KGHDR and CDR2 SFDVKD. CDR3 length equals 14 residues. V was shortened by 3 bases and J by 6 bases, with 13 bases between the two germline ends. The CDR3 DNA reads as TGTGCCACCAGTGATACGACGGGAGGGGCTGAAGCTTTCTTT. Protein: CATSDTTGGAEAFF.

The chain is built from TRBV18 and TRBJ2-5; TRBD1 aligns across 11 bases. The V and J ends lost 3 bases and 5 bases, in that order; junction bases with no gene match: 5. The CDR3 length is 15 residues. Per the germline V gene, CDR1 is KGHSH and CDR2 is LQKENI. CDR3 in amino acids: CASSPGTGGVETQYF. In nucleotides, the CDR3 is TGTGCCAGCTCACCCGGGACAGGGGGTGTTGAGACCCAGTACTTC. Looking up the rest from reference TRBV18 and TRBJ2-5 gives the full variable domain: NAGVMQNPRHLVRRRGQEARLRCSPMKGHSHVYWYRQLPEEGLKFMVYLQKENIIDESGMPKERFSAEFPKEGPSILRIQQVVRGDSAAYFCASSPGTGGVETQYFGPGTRLLVL.

This sequence joins TRBV5-6 and TRBJ1-2, with D possibly matching TRBD1 (5 bases). The CDR3 covers 12 residues. V shed 7 bases and J shed 4 bases, with 11 bases lying between them. In germline, CDR1 is SGHDT, CDR2 YYEEEE. In DNA form, the CDR3 reads TGTGCCAGCGGGGCGGCTCCCTATGGCTACACCTTC. This translates into CASGAAPYGYTF.

This chain uses TRBV6-2 or TRBV6-3 with TRBJ2-1; TRBD2 agrees at 14 bases. This CDR3 is built from 17 residues. The J segment lost 0 bases and the V segment lost 5 bases, leaving 3 bases of the junction unmatched. From germline, CDR1 is MNHEY and CDR2 SVGEGT. The CDR3 reads CASSNGLAGGSYNEQFF. CDR3 DNA sequence: TGTGCCAGCAGTAACGGACTAGCGGGGGGCTCCTACAATGAGCAGTTCTTC.

This chain links TRBV19 with TRBJ2-7, with D tentatively TRBD2 (5 bases). Germline CDR1 reads LNHDA; CDR2 reads SQIVND (reference sequence). There are 14 residues in the CDR3. V was pared by 2 bases and J by 3 bases, with 11 bases between. The CDR3 region has the DNA TGTGCCAGTAGTATACTCGGCGGAGGCTACGAGCAGTACTTC. As protein: CASSILGGGYEQYF.

J is TRBJ1-2 and V is TRBV2; a possible D gene is TRBD1 (5 bases). The V end was cut by 3 bases, the J end by 2 bases, with 7 bases between. Germline CDR1 and CDR2: SNHLY and FYNNEI. The CDR3 is made up of 13 amino acids. The CDR3 region is CASSEAGNYGYTF. The CDR3 DNA reads TGTGCCAGCAGTGAGGCAGGGAACTATGGCTACACCTTC.

This clone came up a few times. CDR3 nucleotides: TGTGCCACCAGCAGAGGACAGTTAACCTACGAGCAGTACTTC. Its translation: CATSRGQLTYEQYF. The V call is TRBV15, the J call TRBJ2-7, with D perhaps TRBD1 (5 bases). V was trimmed by 1 base and J by 2 bases, leaving 9 bases between them. The CDR3 consists of 14 residues. CDR1 LNHNV and CDR2 YYDKDF come from the germline V gene (reference sequence).

The J gene is TRBJ2-5, the V gene TRBV2; 8 bases fit TRBD2. The CDR3 is 14 amino acids. Germline V gene sequence: CDR1 SNHLY, CDR2 FYNNEI. The J segment lost 5 bases and the V segment lost 6 bases, leaving 8 bases of the junction unmatched. In nucleotides, the CDR3 is TGTGCCAGCAGGGGCCCTAGCGGGCGGGAGACCCAGTACTTC. Protein sequence: CASRGPSGRETQYF.

This clone was seen only a few times. This chain links TRBV10-1 with TRBJ2-5, with D possibly TRBD2 on 6 matching bases. Per the germline V gene, CDR1 is WNHNN and CDR2 is SYGVQD (reference sequence). V was cut by 2 bases and J by 4 bases, with 11 bases left in between. CDR3 length: 14 residues. CDR3 nucleotide sequence: TGCGCCAGCAGTGAGGGGGACTCCCGAGAGACCCAGTACTTC. This sequence encodes CASSEGDSRETQYF.

This clone appeared a few times. The chain couples TRBV19 to TRBJ2-7, with a weak D call TRBD1 (6 bases). The CDR3 has 12 amino acids. Trimming cost V 4 bases and J 4 bases, with 8 bases left between them. Germline V lookup: CDR1 LNHDA, CDR2 SQIVND (reference sequence). In DNA form, the CDR3 reads TGTGCCAGTAGTACCGGGACATACGAGCAGTACTTC. Protein: CASSTGTYEQYF.

The CDR3 DNA reads as TGTGCCAGCAGCCAAGCCGTCTTTCGGGGTGAAGCTTTCTTT. Protein sequence: CASSQAVFRGEAFF. The V and J genes are TRBV14 and TRBJ1-1; D call uncertain. Germline CDR1 is SGHDN and CDR2 is FVKESK. The V end was cut by 1 base, the J end by 7 bases, with 13 bases between. This CDR3 region has 14 residues.

The V gene is TRBV5-1, the J gene TRBJ1-1, with no clear D. The ends were cut back, 3 bases at V and 6 bases at J, with 18 bases in the middle. Germline loops: CDR1 SGHRS, CDR2 YFSETQ. The CDR3 runs to 15 residues. The CDR3 DNA is TGCGCCAGCAGCTCTACAGTGGGTTCGCACTCTGAAGCTTTCTTT. Translating gives CASSSTVGSHSEAFF.

V and J are TRBV11-2 and TRBJ2-5; 8 positions agree with TRBD1. Germline CDR1 SGHAT, CDR2 FQNNGV. This CDR3 comprises 16 residues. V was pared by 1 base and J by 4 bases, with 8 bases of the junction left unmatched. The CDR3 region is CASSLGARGLGETQYF. CDR3 nucleotide sequence: TGTGCCAGCAGCTTAGGGGCCAGGGGGCTAGGAGAGACCCAGTACTTC.

DNA for the CDR3: TGTGCCAGCAGCGGACAGTTCCGCTCTGGAAACACCATATATTTT. The encoded protein is CASSGQFRSGNTIYF. The rearrangement links TRBV6-5 to TRBJ1-3; maybe TRBD1 (6 bases). Germline CDR1 reads MNHEY; CDR2 reads SVGAGI. The CDR3 contains 15 residues. V was clipped by 6 bases and J by 0 bases, with 12 bases between them.

This clone was seen once. V gene TRBV5-4 combines with J gene TRBJ2-3; 7 positions agree with TRBD2. The CDR3 totals 15 residues. Germline CDR1 and CDR2: SGHNT and YYREEE (reference sequence). V was pared by 0 bases and J by 4 bases, with 5 bases of the junction left unmatched. The CDR3 nucleotides are TGTGCCAGCAGCTTGGATTCTAGCGGTCCAGATACGCAGTATTTT. This codes for CASSLDSSGPDTQYF.

This clone was counted only a few times. The rearrangement joins TRBV2 to TRBJ1-6; D gene ambiguous. Germline V gives CDR1 SNHLY, CDR2 FYNNEI. This CDR3 contains 13 residues. V was trimmed by 7 bases and J by 5 bases, leaving 9 bases between them. DNA for the CDR3: TGTGCCAGCACGGACTTCCATAATTCACCCCTCCACTTT. Its protein is CASTDFHNSPLHF.

In this sample, this clone turned up once. The chain couples TRBV5-1 to TRBJ1-5; the D is unclear. The V and J ends lost 6 bases and 9 bases respectively, with 13 bases between them. This CDR3 has 12 residues. Germline V gives CDR1 SGHRS, CDR2 YFSETQ. CDR3 sequence reads: CASIEPPGPQHF. CDR3 sequence (DNA): TGCGCCAGCATAGAGCCACCGGGGCCCCAGCATTTT.

This chain uses TRBV11-2 with TRBJ2-5, with TRBD2 identical over 13 bases. The CDR3 length is 16 residues. Germline values: CDR1 SGHAT, CDR2 FQNNGV. The V gene end was trimmed by 4 bases and the J gene end by 1 base; junction bases not matched to a gene: 3. CDR3 amino acids: CASSSRTSGGQETQYF. The CDR3 nucleotides are TGTGCCAGCAGCTCCCGGACTAGCGGGGGCCAAGAGACCCAGTACTTC.

The chain couples TRBV30 to TRBJ2-7, with 10 positions matching TRBD2. V dropped 5 bases and J dropped 2; count of bases not matched to a gene: 3. The CDR3 has 13 amino acids. Germline assignment: CDR1 GTSNPN and CDR2 SVGIG (reference sequence). CDR3 residues: CAWGGLATYEQYF. CDR3 coding DNA: TGTGCCTGGGGGGGACTAGCGACCTACGAGCAGTACTTC.